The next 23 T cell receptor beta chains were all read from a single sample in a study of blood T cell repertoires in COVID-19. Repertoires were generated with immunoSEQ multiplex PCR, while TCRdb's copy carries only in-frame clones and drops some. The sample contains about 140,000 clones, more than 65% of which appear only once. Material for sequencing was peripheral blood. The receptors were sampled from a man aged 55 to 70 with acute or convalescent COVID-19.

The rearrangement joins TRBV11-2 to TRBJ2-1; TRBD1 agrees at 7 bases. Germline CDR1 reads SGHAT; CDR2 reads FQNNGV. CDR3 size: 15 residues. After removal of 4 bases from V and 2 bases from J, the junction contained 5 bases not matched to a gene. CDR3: CASSSRQGPYNEQFF. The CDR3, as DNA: TGTGCCAGCAGCTCAAGACAGGGCCCCTACAATGAGCAGTTCTTC.

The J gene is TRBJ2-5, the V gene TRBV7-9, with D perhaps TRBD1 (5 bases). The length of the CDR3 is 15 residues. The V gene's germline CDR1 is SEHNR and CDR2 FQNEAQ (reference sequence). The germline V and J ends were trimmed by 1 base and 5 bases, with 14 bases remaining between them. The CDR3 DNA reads TGTGCCAGCAGCTTAGGGACACGTACACAGGAGACCCAGTACTTC. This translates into CASSLGTRTQETQYF. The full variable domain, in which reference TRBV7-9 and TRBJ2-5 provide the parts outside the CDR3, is DTGVSQNPRHKITKRGQNVTFRCDPISEHNRLYWYRQTLGQGPEFLTYFQNEAQLEKSRLLSDRFSAERPKGSFSTLEIQRTEQGDSAMYLCASSLGTRTQETQYFGPGTRLLVL.

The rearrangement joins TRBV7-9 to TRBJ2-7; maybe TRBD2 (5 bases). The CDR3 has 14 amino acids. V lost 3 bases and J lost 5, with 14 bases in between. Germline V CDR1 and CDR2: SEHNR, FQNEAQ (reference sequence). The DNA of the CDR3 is TGTGCCAGCAGCTTGACGACCCAGAGGGACGAGCAGTACTTC. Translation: CASSLTTQRDEQYF.

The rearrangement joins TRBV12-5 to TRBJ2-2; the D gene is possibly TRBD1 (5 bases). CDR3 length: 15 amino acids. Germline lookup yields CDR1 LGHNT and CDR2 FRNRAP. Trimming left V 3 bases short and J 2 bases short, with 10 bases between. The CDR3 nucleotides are TGTGCTAGTGGTTTTCTGACAGTTAACACCGGGGAGCTGTTTTTT. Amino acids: CASGFLTVNTGELFF.

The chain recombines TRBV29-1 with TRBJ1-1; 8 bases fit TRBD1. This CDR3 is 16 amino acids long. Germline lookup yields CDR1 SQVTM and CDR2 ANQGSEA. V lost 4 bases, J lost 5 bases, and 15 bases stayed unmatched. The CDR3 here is CSVGTGTGLRRTEAFF. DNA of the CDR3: TGCAGCGTTGGGACCGGGACAGGCCTCAGGAGGACTGAAGCTTTCTTT.

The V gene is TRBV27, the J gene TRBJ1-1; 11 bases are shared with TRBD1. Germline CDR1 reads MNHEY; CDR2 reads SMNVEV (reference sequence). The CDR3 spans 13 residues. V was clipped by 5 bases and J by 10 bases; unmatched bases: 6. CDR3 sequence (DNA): TGTGCCAGCAGTCACGGACAGGGGGCAGCAGCTTTCTTT. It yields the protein CASSHGQGAAAFF.

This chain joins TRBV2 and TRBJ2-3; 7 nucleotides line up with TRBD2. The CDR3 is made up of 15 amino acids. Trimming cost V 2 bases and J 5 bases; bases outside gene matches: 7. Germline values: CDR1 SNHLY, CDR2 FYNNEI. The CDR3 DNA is TGTGCCAGCAGTGAATGGAGGGAGGGCCGAGATACGCAGTATTTT. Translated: CASSEWREGRDTQYF.

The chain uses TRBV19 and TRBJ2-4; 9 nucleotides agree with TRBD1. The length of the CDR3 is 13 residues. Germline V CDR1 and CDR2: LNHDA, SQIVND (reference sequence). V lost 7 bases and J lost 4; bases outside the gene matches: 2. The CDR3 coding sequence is TGTGCCAGTACCGGGACAGGGAAAAACATTCAGTACTTC. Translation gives CASTGTGKNIQYF.

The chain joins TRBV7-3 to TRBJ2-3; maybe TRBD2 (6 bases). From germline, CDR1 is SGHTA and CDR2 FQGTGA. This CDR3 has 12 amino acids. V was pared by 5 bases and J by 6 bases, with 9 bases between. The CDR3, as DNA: TGTGCCAGCAGCCCAGGAGGGGATACGCAGTATTTT. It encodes CASSPGGDTQYF.

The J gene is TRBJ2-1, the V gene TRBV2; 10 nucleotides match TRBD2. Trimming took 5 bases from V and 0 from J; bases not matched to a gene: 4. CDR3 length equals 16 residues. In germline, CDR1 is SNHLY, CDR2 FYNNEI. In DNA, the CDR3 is TGTGCCAGCAGTCTAGCGGGAGCCCCCTCCTACAATGAGCAGTTCTTC. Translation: CASSLAGAPSYNEQFF. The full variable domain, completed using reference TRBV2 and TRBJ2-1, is EPEVTQTPSHQVTQMGQEVILRCVPISNHLYFYWYRQILGQKVEFLVSFYNNEISEKSEIFDDQFSVERPDGSNFTLKIRSTKLEDSAMYFCASSLAGAPSYNEQFFGPGTRLTVL.

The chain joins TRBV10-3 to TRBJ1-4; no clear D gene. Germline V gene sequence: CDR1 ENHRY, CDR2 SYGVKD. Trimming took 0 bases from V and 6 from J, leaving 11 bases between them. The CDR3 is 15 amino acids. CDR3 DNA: TGTGCCATCAGTGAGTCTATGGAGTATCATGAAAAACTGTTTTTT. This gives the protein CAISESMEYHEKLFF.

In DNA, the CDR3 is TGTGCCAGCAGCCAAGCCCAGGTGTACGATCAGCCCCAGCATTTT. Translating it yields CASSQAQVYDQPQHF. The V call is TRBV4-2, the J call TRBJ1-5, with no clear D. Trimming removed 1 base at V and 5 bases at J, with 12 bases between. Germline-derived CDR1 and CDR2 are LGHNA and YNFKEQ. The CDR3 spans 15 residues.

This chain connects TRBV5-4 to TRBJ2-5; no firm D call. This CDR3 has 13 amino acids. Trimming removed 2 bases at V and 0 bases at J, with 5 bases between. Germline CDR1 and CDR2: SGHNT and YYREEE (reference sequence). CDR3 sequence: CASSFQDQETQYF. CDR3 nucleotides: TGTGCCAGCAGCTTCCAGGACCAAGAGACCCAGTACTTC.

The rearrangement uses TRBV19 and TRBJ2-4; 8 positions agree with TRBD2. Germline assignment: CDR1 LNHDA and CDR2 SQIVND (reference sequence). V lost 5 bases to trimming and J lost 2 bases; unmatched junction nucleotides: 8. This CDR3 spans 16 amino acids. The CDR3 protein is CASSPLAGISKNIQYF. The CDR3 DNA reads TGTGCCAGTAGTCCGCTAGCGGGTATCTCCAAAAACATTCAGTACTTC.

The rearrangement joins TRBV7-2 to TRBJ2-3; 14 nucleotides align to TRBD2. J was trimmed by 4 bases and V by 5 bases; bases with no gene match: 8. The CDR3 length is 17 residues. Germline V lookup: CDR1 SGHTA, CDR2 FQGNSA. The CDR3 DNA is TGTGCCAGCAGCGCCCGACTAGCGGGAGGGTCTGCAGATACGCAGTATTTT. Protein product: CASSARLAGGSADTQYF.

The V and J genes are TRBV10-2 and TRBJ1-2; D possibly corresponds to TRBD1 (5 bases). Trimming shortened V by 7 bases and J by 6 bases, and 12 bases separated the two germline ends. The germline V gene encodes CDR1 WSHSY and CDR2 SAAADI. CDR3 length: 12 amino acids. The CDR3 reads CASTSGGHGYTF. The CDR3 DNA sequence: TGCGCCAGCACCTCGGGGGGTCATGGCTACACCTTC.

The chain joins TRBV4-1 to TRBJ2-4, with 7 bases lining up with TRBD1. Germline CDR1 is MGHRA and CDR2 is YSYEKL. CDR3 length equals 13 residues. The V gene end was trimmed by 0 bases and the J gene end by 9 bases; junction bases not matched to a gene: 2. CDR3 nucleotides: TGCGCCAGCAGCCAAGAACAGGGGAGCATTCAGTACTTC. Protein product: CASSQEQGSIQYF.

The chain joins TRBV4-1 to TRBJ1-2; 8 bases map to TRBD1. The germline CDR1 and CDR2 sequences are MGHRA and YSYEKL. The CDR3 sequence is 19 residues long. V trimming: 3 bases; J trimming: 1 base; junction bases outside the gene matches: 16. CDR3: CASSQDGFVGTGLNYGYTF. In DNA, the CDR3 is TGCGCCAGCAGCCAGGACGGGTTTGTTGGGACAGGCCTTAACTATGGCTACACCTTC.

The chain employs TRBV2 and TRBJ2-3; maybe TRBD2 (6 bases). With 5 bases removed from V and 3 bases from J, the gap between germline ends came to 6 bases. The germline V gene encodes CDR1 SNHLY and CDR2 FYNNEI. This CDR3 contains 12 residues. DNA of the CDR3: TGTGCCAGCAGTCTAGCGACAGATACGCAGTATTTT. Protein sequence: CASSLATDTQYF.

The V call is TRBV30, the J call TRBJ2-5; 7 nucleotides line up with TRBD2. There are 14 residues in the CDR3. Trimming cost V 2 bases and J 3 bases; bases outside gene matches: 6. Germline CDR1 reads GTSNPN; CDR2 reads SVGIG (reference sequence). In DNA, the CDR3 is TGTGCCTGGAGTAGAAGAGGACTAGAAGAGACCCAGTACTTC. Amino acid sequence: CAWSRRGLEETQYF.

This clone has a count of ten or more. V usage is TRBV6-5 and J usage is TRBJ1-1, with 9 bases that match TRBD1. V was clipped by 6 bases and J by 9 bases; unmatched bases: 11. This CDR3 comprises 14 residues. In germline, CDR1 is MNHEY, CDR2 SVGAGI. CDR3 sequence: CASSLDRGRPKAFF. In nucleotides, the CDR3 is TGTGCCAGCAGCCTGGACAGGGGCCGCCCTAAAGCTTTCTTT.

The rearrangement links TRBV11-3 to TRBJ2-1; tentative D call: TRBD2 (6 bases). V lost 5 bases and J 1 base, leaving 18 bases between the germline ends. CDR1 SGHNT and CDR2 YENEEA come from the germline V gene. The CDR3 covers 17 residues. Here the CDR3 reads CASSPRTTTDSYNEQFF. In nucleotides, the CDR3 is TGTGCCAGCAGCCCTCGGACTACCACAGATTCCTACAATGAGCAGTTCTTC.

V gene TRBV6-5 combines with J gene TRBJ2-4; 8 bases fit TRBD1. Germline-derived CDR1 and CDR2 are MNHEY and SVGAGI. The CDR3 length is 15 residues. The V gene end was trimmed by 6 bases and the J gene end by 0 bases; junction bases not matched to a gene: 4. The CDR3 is CASRTGGIAKNIQYF. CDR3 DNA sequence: TGTGCCAGCAGAACAGGGGGGATAGCCAAAAACATTCAGTACTTC.